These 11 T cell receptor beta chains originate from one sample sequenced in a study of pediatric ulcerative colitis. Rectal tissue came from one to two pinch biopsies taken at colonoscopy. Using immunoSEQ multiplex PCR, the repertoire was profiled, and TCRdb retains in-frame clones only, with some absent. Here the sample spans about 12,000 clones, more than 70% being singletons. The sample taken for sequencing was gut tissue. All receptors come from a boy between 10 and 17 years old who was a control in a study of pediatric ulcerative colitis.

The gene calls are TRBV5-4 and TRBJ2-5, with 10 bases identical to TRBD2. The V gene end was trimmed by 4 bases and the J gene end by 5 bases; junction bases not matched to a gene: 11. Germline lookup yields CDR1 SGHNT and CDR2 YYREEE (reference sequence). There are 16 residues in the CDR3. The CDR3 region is CASSKPTSGIVETQYF. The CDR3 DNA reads TGTGCCAGCAGCAAACCTACTAGCGGGATAGTGGAGACCCAGTACTTC.

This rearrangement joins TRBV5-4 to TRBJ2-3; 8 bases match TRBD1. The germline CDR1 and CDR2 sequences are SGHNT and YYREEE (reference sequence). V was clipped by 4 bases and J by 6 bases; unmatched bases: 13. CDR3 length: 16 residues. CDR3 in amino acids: CASSHSGQGIGDTQYF. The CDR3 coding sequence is TGTGCCAGCAGCCATTCCGGACAGGGAATAGGGGATACGCAGTATTTT.

The CDR3 nucleotides read TGTGCCAGCAGTGACCCTGGGACTTACGAGCAGTACTTC. Translated, it gives CASSDPGTYEQYF. The rearrangement links TRBV2 to TRBJ2-7; D may be TRBD2 (6 bases). Germline CDR1 is SNHLY and CDR2 is FYNNEI. Trimming shortened V by 3 bases and J by 4 bases, and 10 bases separated the two germline ends. CDR3 length: 13 amino acids. Full variable domain (outside the CDR3, taken from reference TRBV2 and TRBJ2-7): EPEVTQTPSHQVTQMGQEVILRCVPISNHLYFYWYRQILGQKVEFLVSFYNNEISEKSEIFDDQFSVERPDGSNFTLKIRSTKLEDSAMYFCASSDPGTYEQYFGPGTRLTVT.

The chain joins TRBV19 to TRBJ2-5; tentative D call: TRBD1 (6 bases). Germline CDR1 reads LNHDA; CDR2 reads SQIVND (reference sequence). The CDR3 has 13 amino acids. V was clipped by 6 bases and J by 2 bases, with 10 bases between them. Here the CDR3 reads CASSATGQETQYF. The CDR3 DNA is TGTGCCAGTAGCGCGACAGGACAAGAGACCCAGTACTTC.

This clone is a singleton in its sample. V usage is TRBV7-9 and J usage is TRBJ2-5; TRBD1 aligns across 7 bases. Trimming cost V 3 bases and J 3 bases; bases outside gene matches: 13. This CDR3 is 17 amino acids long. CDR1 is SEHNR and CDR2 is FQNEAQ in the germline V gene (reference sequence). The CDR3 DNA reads TGTGCCAGCAGCTTCCGCAGGGGGACAGCCCGAGAAGAGACCCAGTACTTC. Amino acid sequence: CASSFRRGTAREETQYF.

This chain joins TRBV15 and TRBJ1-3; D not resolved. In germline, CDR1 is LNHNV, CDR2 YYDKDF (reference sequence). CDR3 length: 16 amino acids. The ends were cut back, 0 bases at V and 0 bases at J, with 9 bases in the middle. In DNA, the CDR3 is TGTGCCACCAGCAGAGATAGGGCCAACTCTGGAAACACCATATATTTT. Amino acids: CATSRDRANSGNTIYF.

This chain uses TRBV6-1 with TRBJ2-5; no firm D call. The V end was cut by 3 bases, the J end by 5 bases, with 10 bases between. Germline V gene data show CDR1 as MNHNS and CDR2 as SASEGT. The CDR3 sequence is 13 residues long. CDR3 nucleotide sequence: TGTGCCAGCAGTGATAAGGAAGTTGAGACCCAGTACTTC. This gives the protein CASSDKEVETQYF.

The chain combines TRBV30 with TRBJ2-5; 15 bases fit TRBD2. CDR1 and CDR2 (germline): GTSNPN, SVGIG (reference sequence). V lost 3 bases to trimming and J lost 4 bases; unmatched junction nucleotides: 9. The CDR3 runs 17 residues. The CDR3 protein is CAWREGLAGGPGETQYF. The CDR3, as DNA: TGTGCCTGGAGGGAAGGACTAGCGGGAGGGCCGGGAGAGACCCAGTACTTC. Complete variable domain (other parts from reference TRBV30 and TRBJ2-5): SQTIHQWPATLVQPVGSPLSLECTVEGTSNPNLYWYRQAAGRGLQLLFYSVGIGQISSEVPQNLSASRPQDRQFILSSKKLLLSDSGFYLCAWREGLAGGPGETQYFGPGTRLLVL.

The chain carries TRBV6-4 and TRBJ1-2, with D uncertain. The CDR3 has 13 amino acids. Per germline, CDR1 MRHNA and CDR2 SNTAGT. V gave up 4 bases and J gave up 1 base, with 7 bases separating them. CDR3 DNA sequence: TGTGCCAGCAGTGTTGAACTTAACTATGGCTACACCTTC. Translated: CASSVELNYGYTF.

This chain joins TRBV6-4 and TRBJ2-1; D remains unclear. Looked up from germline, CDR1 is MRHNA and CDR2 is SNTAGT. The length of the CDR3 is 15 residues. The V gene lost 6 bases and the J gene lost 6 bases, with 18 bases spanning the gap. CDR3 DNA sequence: TGTGCCAGCAGCCCTGCGACTGCCAGTCCCAATGAGCAGTTCTTC. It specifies CASSPATASPNEQFF.

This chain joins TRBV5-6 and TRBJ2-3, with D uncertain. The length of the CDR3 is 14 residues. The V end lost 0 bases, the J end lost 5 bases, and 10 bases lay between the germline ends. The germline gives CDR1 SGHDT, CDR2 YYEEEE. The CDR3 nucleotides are TGTGCCAGCAGCTTGGCGGACGGTGGAGATACGCAGTATTTT. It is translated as CASSLADGGDTQYF.